Listed below are T cell receptor beta chains from one sample, sequenced in a study of T cell changes during pregnancy in multiple sclerosis. Profiled with immunoSEQ multiplex PCR; TCRdb holds only in-frame clones, not every one. This table has about 60,000 clones, 85% to 95% appearing once. This specimen consisted of peripheral blood, obtained in the first trimester of pregnancy. Receptors originate from a female donor with multiple sclerosis, enrolled in a pregnancy study. CDR3s include the opening cysteine and the closing phenylalanine or tryptophan. The order of the fields is CDR3 protein, CDR3 DNA, J gene, CDR3 length, D gene, clone size, V gene. D genes are given only for firm matches. The size of a clone is reported for some rows only, either as once, few or many, or as a class for expanded clones.

CASRATGGDEQYF TGTGCCAGCAGGGCGACAGGGGGCGACGAGCAGTACTTC TRBJ2-7 13 TRBD1 - TRBV6-1
CSVQASIYEQYF TGCAGCGTTCAGGCCAGTATCTACGAGCAGTACTTC TRBJ2-7 12 - - TRBV29-1
CSVFVATGGPLHF TGCAGCGTTTTCGTGGCGACGGGGGGGCCCCTCCACTTT TRBJ1-6 13 - - TRBV29-1
CASSLGLAGPALHF TGTGCCAGCAGCTTAGGTCTAGCTGGGCCGGCCCTCCACTTT TRBJ1-6 14 - - TRBV11-2
CASSALSPFPNTEAFF TGTGCCAGCAGCGCCTTAAGCCCTTTCCCGAACACTGAAGCTTTCTTT TRBJ1-1 16 - - TRBV6-6
CASSSLGGPETQYF TGTGCCAGCAGTTCCCTCGGGGGGCCGGAGACCCAGTACTTC TRBJ2-5 14 - - TRBV7-9
CASSLVTTFQETQYF TGTGCCAGCAGCTTGGTAACTACCTTTCAAGAGACCCAGTACTTC TRBJ2-5 15 - - TRBV5-6
CASAISIQYF TGTGCCAGCGCGATTAGCATTCAGTACTTC TRBJ2-4 10 - - TRBV2
CASSPTQGTYEQYF TGTGCCAGCAGCCCCACCCAGGGTACCTACGAGCAGTACTTC TRBJ2-7 14 - - TRBV11-2
CASSVVQGTYEQYF TGTGCCAGCAGCGTGGTCCAGGGTACCTACGAGCAGTACTTC TRBJ2-7 14 - medium-sized TRBV7-9
CASSVGGTGTDTQYF TGTGCCAGCAGCGTAGGGGGGACAGGGACAGATACGCAGTATTTT TRBJ2-3 15 TRBD1 - TRBV9
CASSLNRDYGYTF TGTGCCAGCAGCTTAAACAGGGACTATGGCTACACCTTC TRBJ1-2 13 - - TRBV7-2
CASSLVGGGPRDEQYF TGTGCCAGCAGCTTGGTGGGCGGGGGGCCCCGCGACGAGCAGTACTTC TRBJ2-7 16 TRBD2 - TRBV5-4
CASSLRLVFEADTQYF TGTGCCAGTAGTCTCCGGTTGGTCTTTGAGGCAGATACGCAGTATTTT TRBJ2-3 16 - - TRBV19
CSVGYSGEAFF TGCAGCGTCGGTTATTCGGGTGAAGCTTTCTTT TRBJ1-1 11 - few TRBV29-1
CASSPLPGQGAGYEQYF TGTGCCAGCTCACCACTCCCGGGACAGGGGGCCGGCTACGAGCAGTACTTC TRBJ2-7 17 TRBD1 - TRBV18
CASGPLPDRVNYTF TGTGCTAGTGGCCCCCTCCCGGACAGGGTAAACTACACCTTC TRBJ1-2 14 TRBD1 - TRBV12-5
CASRGTVDQPQHF TGTGCCAGCCGAGGGACAGTTGATCAGCCCCAGCATTTT TRBJ1-5 13 TRBD1 - TRBV27
CASSIEKRPSGNTIYF TGTGCCAGTAGTATAGAGAAGCGTCCCTCTGGAAACACCATATATTTT TRBJ1-3 16 - - TRBV19
CASSQGGGRSQETQYF TGCGCCAGCAGCCAAGGTGGGGGCAGGTCCCAGGAGACCCAGTACTTC TRBJ2-5 16 - - TRBV4-1
CASSYRQGAIDTQYF TGTGCCAGCAGCTATAGACAGGGGGCTATAGATACGCAGTATTTT TRBJ2-3 15 TRBD1 - TRBV7-6
CASSSDTFYGYTF TGTGCCAGCAGCTCAGACACGTTCTATGGCTACACCTTC TRBJ1-2 13 - - TRBV7-9
CAWMRGGEETQYF TGTGCCTGGATGCGAGGGGGCGAAGAGACCCAGTACTTC TRBJ2-5 13 TRBD1 - TRBV30
CASGASGANVLTF TGTGCCAGCGGGGCGTCTGGGGCCAACGTCCTGACTTTC TRBJ2-6 13 - once TRBV27